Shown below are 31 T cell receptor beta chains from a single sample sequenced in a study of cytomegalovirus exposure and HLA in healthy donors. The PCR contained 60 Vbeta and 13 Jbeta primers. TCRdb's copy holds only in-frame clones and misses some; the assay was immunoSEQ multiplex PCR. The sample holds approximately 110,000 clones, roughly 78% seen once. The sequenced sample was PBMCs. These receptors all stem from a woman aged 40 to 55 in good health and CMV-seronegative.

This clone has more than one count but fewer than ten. As DNA, the CDR3 is TGTGCCAGCAGCTATCTCAGGGACACCTACACCTTC. The encoded protein is CASSYLRDTYTF. This chain joins TRBV5-6 and TRBJ1-2; maybe TRBD1 (6 bases). The CDR3 runs to 12 residues. V gave up 3 bases and J gave up 10 bases, with 13 bases separating them. Per germline, CDR1 SGHDT and CDR2 YYEEEE.

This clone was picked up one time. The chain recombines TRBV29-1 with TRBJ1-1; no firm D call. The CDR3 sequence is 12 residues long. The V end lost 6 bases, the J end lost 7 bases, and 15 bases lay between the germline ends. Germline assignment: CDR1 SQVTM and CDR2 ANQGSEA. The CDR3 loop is CSVSPREGEAFF. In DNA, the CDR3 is TGCAGCGTCTCCCCTAGGGAGGGTGAAGCTTTCTTT.

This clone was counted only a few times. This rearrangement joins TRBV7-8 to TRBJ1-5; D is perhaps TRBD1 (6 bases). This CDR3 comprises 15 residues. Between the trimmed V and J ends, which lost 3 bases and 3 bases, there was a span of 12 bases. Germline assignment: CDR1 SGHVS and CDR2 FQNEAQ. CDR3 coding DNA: TGTGCCAGCAGCTTCCAGGGGCCTTACAATCAGCCCCAGCATTTT. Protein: CASSFQGPYNQPQHF.

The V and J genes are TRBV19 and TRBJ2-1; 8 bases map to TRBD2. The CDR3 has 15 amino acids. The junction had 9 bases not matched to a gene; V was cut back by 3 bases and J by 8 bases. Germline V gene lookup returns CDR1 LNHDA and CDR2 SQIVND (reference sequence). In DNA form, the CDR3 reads TGTGCCAGTAGTATGCGAGCGGGAGAGGCGGATGAGCAGTTCTTC. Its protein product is CASSMRAGEADEQFF. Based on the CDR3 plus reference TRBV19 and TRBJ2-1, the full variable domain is DGGITQSPKYLFRKEGQNVTLSCEQNLNHDAMYWYRQDPGQGLRLIYYSQIVNDFQKGDIAEGYSVSREKKESFPLTVTSAQKNPTAFYLCASSMRAGEADEQFFGPGTRLTVL.

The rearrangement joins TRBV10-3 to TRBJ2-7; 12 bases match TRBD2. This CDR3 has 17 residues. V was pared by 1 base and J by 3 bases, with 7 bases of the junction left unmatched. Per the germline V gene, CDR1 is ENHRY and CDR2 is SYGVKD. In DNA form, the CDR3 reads TGTGCCATCAGTGAGTTGGGGACTAGCGGGTTTAACTACGAGCAGTACTTC. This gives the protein CAISELGTSGFNYEQYF.

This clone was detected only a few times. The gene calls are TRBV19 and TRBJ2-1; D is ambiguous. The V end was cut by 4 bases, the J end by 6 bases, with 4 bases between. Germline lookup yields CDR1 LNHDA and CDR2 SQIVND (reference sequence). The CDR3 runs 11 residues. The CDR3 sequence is CASSSSNEQFF. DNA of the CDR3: TGTGCCAGTAGTAGTAGCAATGAGCAGTTCTTC.

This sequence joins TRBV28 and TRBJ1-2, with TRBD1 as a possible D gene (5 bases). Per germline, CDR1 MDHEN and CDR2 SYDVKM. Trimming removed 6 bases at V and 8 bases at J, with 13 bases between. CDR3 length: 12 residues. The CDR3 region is CASRGGLSGYTF. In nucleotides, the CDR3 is TGTGCCAGCAGGGGGGGGTTATCGGGCTACACCTTC.

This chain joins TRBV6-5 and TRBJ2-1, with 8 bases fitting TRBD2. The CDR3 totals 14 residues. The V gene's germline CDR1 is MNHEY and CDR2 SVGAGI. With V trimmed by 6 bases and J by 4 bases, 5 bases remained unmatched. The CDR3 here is CASRGASGYNEQFF. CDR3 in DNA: TGTGCCAGCAGGGGGGCTAGCGGGTACAATGAGCAGTTCTTC.

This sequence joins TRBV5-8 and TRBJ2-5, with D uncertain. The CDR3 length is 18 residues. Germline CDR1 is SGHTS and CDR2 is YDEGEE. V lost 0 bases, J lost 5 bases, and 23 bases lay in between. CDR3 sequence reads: CASSLGVGWSERPETQYF. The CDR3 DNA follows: TGTGCCAGCAGCTTGGGCGTCGGGTGGTCAGAACGACCGGAGACCCAGTACTTC.

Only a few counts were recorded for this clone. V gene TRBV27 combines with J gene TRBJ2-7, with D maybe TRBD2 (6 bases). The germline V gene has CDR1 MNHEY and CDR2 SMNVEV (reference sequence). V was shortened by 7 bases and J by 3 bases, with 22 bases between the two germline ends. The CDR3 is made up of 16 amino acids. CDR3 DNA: TGTGCCAGCACCATCCTGCGGGAACGGTGGCTCTACGAGCAGTACTTC. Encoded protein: CASTILRERWLYEQYF.

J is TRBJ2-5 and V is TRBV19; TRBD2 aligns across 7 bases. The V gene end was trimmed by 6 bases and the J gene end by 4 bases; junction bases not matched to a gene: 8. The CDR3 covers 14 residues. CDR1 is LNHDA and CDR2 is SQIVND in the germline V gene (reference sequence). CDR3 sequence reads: CASSNGGGRETQYF. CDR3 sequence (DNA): TGTGCCAGTAGCAATGGGGGGGGTAGAGAGACCCAGTACTTC.

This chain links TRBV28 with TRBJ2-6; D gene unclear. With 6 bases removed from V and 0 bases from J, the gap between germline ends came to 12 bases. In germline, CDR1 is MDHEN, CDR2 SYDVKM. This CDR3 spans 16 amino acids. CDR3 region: CASSHSSISGANVLTF. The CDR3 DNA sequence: TGTGCCAGCAGCCACAGTTCCATCTCTGGGGCCAACGTCCTGACTTTC.

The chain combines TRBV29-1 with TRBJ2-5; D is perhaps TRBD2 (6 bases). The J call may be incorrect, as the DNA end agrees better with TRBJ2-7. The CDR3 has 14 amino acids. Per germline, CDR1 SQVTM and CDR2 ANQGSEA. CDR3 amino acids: CSVVGQPGGYEQYF. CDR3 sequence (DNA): TGCAGCGTTGTTGGGCAGCCAGGAGGGTACGAGCAGTACTTC.

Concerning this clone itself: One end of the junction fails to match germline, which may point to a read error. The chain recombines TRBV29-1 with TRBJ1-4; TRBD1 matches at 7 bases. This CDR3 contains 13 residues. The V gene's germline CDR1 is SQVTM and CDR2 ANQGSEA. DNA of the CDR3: TGCGGCGTTGAGGGGGCGGCTAATGAAAAACTGTTTTTT. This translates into CGVEGAANEKLFF.

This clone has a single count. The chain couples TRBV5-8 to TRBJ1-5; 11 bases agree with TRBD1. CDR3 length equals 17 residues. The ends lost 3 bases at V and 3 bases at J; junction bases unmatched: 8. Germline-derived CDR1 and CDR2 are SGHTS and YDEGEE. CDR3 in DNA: TGTGCCAGCAGCTCTTTAGGACAGGGGGCGTTCAATCAGCCCCAGCATTTT. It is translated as CASSSLGQGAFNQPQHF.

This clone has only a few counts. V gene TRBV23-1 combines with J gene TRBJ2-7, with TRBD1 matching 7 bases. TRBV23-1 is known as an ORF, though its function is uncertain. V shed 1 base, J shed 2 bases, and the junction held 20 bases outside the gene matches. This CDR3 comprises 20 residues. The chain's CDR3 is CASSQFLLLWHRGETYEQYF. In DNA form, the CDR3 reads TGCGCCAGCAGTCAATTCCTTCTTCTGTGGCACAGGGGAGAAACCTACGAGCAGTACTTC.

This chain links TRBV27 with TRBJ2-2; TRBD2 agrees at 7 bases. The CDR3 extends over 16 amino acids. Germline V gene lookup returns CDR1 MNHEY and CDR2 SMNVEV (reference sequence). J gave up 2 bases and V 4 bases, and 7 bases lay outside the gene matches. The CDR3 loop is CASSWSREENTGELFF. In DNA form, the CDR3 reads TGTGCCAGCAGTTGGTCACGGGAGGAAAACACCGGGGAGCTGTTTTTT.

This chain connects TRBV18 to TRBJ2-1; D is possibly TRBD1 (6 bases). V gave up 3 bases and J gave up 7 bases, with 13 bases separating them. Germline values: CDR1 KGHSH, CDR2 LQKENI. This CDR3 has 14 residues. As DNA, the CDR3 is TGTGCCAGCTCACCCCTGACAGGTAGGAATGAGCAGTTCTTC. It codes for CASSPLTGRNEQFF.

This CDR3 reads CAGKVSDRTNSPLHF. The CDR3 coding sequence is TGTGCCGGGAAAGTTTCTGACAGGACGAATTCACCCCTCCACTTT. The chain carries TRBV30 and TRBJ1-6, with a possible D match to TRBD1 (6 bases). The CDR3 covers 15 residues. Germline V gene sequence: CDR1 GTSNPN, CDR2 SVGIG (reference sequence). V was trimmed by 8 bases and J by 7 bases, leaving 21 bases between them.

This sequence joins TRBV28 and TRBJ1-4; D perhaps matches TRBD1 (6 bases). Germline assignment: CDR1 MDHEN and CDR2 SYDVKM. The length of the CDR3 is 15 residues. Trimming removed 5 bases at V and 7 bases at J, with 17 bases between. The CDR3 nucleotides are TGTGCCAGCAGTCCCCAGACAGGTCCAAGTGAAAAACTGTTTTTT. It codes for CASSPQTGPSEKLFF.

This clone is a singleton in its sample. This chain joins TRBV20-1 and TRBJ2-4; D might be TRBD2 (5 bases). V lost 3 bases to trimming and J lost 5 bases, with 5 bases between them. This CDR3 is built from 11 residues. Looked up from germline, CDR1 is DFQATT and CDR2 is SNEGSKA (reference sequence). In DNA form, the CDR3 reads TGCAGTGCTAGCGGGGAAAACATTCAGTACTTC. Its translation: CSASGENIQYF.

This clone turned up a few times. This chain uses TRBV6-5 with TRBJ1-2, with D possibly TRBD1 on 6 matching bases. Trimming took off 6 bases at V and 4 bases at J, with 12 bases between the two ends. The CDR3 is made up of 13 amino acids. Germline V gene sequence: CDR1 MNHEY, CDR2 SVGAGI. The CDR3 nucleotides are TGTGCCAGCAGCCGACCGGACAGCTATGGCTACACCTTC. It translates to CASSRPDSYGYTF.

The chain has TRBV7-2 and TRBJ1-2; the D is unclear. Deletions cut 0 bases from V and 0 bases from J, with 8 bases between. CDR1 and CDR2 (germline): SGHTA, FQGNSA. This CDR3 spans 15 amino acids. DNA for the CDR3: TGTGCCAGCAGCTTAGCGCCCCAGGCTAACTATGGCTACACCTTC. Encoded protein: CASSLAPQANYGYTF.

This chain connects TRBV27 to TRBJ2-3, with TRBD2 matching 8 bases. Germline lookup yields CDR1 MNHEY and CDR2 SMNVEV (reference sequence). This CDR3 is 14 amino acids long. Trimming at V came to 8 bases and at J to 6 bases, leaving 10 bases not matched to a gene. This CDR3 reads CASHKLAAADTQYF. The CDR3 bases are TGTGCCAGCCACAAACTAGCGGCCGCGGATACGCAGTATTTT.

The CDR3 bases are TGTGCCAGCAGCCCGGACGGACAGGGTGGTTCACCCCTCCACTTT. This translates into CASSPDGQGGSPLHF. The genes are TRBV7-9 and TRBJ1-6; 8 bases match TRBD1. The trim removed 5 bases at V and 9 bases at J, leaving 9 bases unmatched. Germline V lookup: CDR1 SEHNR, CDR2 FQNEAQ (reference sequence). The CDR3 spans 15 residues.

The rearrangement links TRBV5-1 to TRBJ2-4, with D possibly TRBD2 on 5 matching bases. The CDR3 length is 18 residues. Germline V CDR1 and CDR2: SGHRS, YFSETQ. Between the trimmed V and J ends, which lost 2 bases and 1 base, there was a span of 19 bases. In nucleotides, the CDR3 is TGCGCCAGCAGCTTCAGAGGCGAGGGTATAGCCGCCAAAAACATTCAGTACTTC. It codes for CASSFRGEGIAAKNIQYF.

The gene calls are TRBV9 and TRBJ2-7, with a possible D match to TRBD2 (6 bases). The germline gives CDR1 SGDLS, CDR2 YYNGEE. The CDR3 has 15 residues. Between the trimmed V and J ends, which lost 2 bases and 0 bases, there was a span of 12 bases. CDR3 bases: TGTGCCAGCAGCGTCGGGGGTTCTAGCTCCTACGAGCAGTACTTC. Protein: CASSVGGSSSYEQYF.

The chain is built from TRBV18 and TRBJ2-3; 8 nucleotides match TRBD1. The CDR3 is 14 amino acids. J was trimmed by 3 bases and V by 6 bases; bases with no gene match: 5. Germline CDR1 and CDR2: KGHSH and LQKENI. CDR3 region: CASSYDRGTDTQYF. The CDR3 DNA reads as TGTGCCAGCTCGTACGACAGGGGAACAGATACGCAGTATTTT.

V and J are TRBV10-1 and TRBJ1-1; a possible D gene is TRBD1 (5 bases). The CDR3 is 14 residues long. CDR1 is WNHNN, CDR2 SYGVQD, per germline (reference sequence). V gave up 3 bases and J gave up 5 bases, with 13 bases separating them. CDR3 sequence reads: CASSDPGRDTEAFF. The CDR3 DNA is TGCGCCAGCAGTGACCCAGGGAGGGATACTGAAGCTTTCTTT.

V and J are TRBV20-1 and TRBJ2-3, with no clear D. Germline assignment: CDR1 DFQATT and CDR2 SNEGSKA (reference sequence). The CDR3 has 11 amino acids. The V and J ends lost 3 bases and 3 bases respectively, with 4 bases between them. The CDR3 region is CSASRTDTQYF. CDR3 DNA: TGCAGTGCTAGCAGGACAGATACGCAGTATTTT.

The CDR3 loop reads CASSPIEGGGTEAFF. CDR3 coding DNA: TGTGCCAGCAGCCCGATAGAGGGCGGAGGCACTGAAGCTTTCTTT. The chain joins TRBV6-5 to TRBJ1-1; no firm D call. The germline gives CDR1 MNHEY, CDR2 SVGAGI. Trimming pared 6 bases from V and 4 bases from J, leaving 18 bases between. The CDR3 extends over 15 amino acids.